This T cell receptor (beta chain) comes out of a study of CD4+ T cells in melanoma. J was trimmed by 2 bases and V by 6 bases; bases with no gene match: 9. This CDR3 region has 15 residues. Germline V gene data show CDR1 as KGHSH and CDR2 as LQKENI. Study outcomes and limitations: Reportedly, melanoma neoantigen-specific CD4+ T cells showed varied differentiation states. A reported correlation linked neoantigen-specific CD4+ T cells to CD8+, macrophage and B cell function.

The table came from immunoSEQ multiplex PCR; TCRdb's copy has only in-frame clones and leaves some out. The table has about 140,000 clones, around nine tenths seen once. Details on this clone: The antigen is not known.

This TCR came from a human donor with melanoma. This chain joins TRBV18 and TRBJ2-7, with 8 nucleotides matching TRBD1. CDR3 in DNA: TGTGCCAGCTCTCAGCGACAGGGGATTGCCTACGAGCAGTACTTC. It codes for CASSQRQGIAYEQYF.